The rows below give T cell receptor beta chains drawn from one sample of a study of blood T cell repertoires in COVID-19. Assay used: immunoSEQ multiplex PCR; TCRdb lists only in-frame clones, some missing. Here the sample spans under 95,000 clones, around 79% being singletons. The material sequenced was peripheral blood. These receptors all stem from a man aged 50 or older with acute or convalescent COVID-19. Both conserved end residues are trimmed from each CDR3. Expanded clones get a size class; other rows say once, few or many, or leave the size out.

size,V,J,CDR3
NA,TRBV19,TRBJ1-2,ASNQGGVDGYT
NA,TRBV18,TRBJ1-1,ASSRTGGTEAF
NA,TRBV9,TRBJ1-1,ASSVSIDNTEAF
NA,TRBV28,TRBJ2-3,ASSLLWHWSPDRTITDTQY
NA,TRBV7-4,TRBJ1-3,ASSLETRGGSGNTIY
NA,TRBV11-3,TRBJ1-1,ASSKGTGTEAF
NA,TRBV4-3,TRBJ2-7,ASSQGTGGSYEQY
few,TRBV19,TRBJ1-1,ASSPTGGGYTEAF
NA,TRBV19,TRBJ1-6,ASSIGAQVLH
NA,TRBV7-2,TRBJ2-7,ASSQAGTDNYEQY
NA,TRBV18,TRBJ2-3,ASSPGSDTQY
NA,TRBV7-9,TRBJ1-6,ASSLGGTTSSYNSPLH
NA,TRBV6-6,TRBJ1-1,ASSFTGTEAF
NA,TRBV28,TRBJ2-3,ASSGGGEKDTQY
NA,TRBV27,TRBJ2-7,ASTTGTGPLSGEQY
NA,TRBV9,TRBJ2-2,ASSTLAGTGELF
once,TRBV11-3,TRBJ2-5,ASSPGLAGGGETQY
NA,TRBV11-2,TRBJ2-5,ASSQDSRETQY
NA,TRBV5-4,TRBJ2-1,ASSVPGPVGQF
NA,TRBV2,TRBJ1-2,ASRDLGQDYYGYT